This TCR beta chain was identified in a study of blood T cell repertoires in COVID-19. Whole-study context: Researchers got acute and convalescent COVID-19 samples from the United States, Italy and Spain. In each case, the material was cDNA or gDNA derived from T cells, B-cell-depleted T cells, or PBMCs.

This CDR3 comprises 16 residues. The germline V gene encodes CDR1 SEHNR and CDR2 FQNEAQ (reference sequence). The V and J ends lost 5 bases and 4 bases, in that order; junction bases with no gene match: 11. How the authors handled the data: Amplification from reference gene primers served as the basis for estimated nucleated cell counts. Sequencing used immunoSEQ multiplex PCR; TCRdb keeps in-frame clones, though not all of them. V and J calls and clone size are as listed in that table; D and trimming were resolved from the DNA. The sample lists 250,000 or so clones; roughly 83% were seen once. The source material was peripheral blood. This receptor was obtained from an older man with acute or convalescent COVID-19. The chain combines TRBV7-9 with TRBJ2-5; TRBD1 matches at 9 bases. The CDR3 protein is CASSTSGTGNGETQYF. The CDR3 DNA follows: TGTGCCAGCAGCACTTCCGGGACAGGGAATGGAGAGACCCAGTACTTC.